A selection of T cell receptor beta chains follows, all from one sample in a study of cytomegalovirus exposure and HLA in healthy donors. Clones were read by immunoSEQ multiplex PCR, and TCRdb kept only the in-frame ones, dropping some. There are under 200,000 clones in the sample; over 75% occur only once, and roughly 0.5% lies in the top ten. Sequenced input: PBMCs. These TCRs come from a woman aged 50 to 60 in good health and CMV-seronegative. The CDR3 runs from the conserved cysteine through the conserved F or W. The order of the fields is J gene, clone size, V gene, D gene, CDR3 length, CDR3 protein. D genes are given only for firm matches. The listing skips clone size in some rows; elsewhere it reads once, few, many or a size class.

>TRBJ2-7|NA|TRBV15|NA|13
CATSRFAQGEQYF
>TRBJ2-1|NA|TRBV6-1|TRBD2|15
CASSDRLAGLNEQFF
>TRBJ2-5|NA|TRBV5-1|TRBD2|15
CASSLDRTSEETQYF
>TRBJ2-5|NA|TRBV4-2|TRBD2|14
CASSQGGGGETQYF
>TRBJ2-3|NA|TRBV11-3|TRBD2|16
CASSTRLAGGTDTQYF
>TRBJ1-2|NA|TRBV29-1|NA|16
CSVEQGPHRENYGYTF
>TRBJ2-1|NA|TRBV2|NA|12
CASSAGDNEQFF
>TRBJ2-7|NA|TRBV10-3|TRBD1|13
CAAGGQGAYEQYF
>TRBJ2-3|NA|TRBV7-2|TRBD1|15
CASSLGQGHTDTQYF
>TRBJ2-3|NA|TRBV27|NA|14
CASSSGQTTDTQYF
>TRBJ1-2|NA|TRBV18|NA|13
CASSLVQDYGYTF
>TRBJ2-6|NA|TRBV5-4|TRBD1|16
CASSLPTGVGANVLTF
>TRBJ2-1|few|TRBV5-6|NA|15
CASSYRLTSYNEQFF
>TRBJ1-1|NA|TRBV5-5|NA|13
CASSPRAGTEAFF
>TRBJ1-5|NA|TRBV5-1|NA|15
CASSLAGRVNQPQHF
>TRBJ2-1|NA|TRBV30|TRBD2|15
CAWRSLGLAGEAQFF
>TRBJ2-1|NA|TRBV25-1|NA|16
CASSKWGQGISYEQFF
>TRBJ2-1|few|TRBV28|TRBD2|14
CASSLAGASNEQFF
>TRBJ1-1|NA|TRBV30|TRBD1|13
CAWSATGGAEAFF
>TRBJ1-1|NA|TRBV7-2|TRBD1|15
CASSTVGTANTEAFF
>TRBJ2-2|once|TRBV5-1|NA|17
CASSLVVKPGSTGELFF
>TRBJ1-2|NA|TRBV28|TRBD1|16
CASSLGQDRESYGYTF
>TRBJ2-3|NA|TRBV28|NA|15
CASRQASQSTDTQYF
>TRBJ1-3|NA|TRBV25-1|TRBD1|16
CASSGSRTGPGNTIYF
>TRBJ2-1|NA|TRBV5-1|NA|15
CASSLSDPSYNEQFF
>TRBJ2-1|NA|TRBV5-1|TRBD1|15
CASSLRGQGVLEQFF
>TRBJ2-5|NA|TRBV27|TRBD1|16
CASTPGQGVTGETQYF
>TRBJ2-7|NA|TRBV18|TRBD1|14
CASSPDRSVSWQYF
>TRBJ2-2|NA|TRBV9|TRBD1|16
CASSVESRGPTGELFF
>TRBJ2-7|NA|TRBV5-1|NA|11
CASSWGGGHYF
>TRBJ2-2|NA|TRBV7-9|TRBD1|15
CASSPRDRVTGELFF
>TRBJ2-1|NA|TRBV6-1|NA|13
CASSEEGVGEQFF
>TRBJ1-1|NA|TRBV5-1|NA|15
CASSFGGAGDTEAFF
>TRBJ1-2|NA|TRBV5-4|TRBD1|14
CASSLTGANYGYTF
>TRBJ1-1|NA|TRBV18|NA|14
CASSYSGVDTEAFF
>TRBJ1-1|NA|TRBV28|NA|13
CASLRVRGTEAFF
>TRBJ2-5|NA|TRBV28|NA|15
CASSLSGGIQETQYF
>NA|once|TRBV28|TRBD2|15
CASSLAGGISYEQYF
>TRBJ1-1|NA|TRBV11-2|NA|11
CASSFPPILEF
>TRBJ1-2|NA|TRBV5-4|NA|14
CASSQLQLPGGYTF
>TRBJ1-2|few|TRBV19|NA|16
CASSKSSPRELHGYTF
>TRBJ2-3|NA|TRBV29-1|TRBD1|15
CSVDRQGASTDTQYF
>TRBJ2-7|NA|TRBV20-1|NA|11
CSARDFYEQYF
>TRBJ2-1|NA|TRBV9|TRBD2|16
CASSVAGGGSYNEQFF
>TRBJ2-7|NA|TRBV11-2|NA|17
CASSPMAPRGDRYEQYF
>TRBJ1-6|NA|TRBV27|NA|12
CATGGLNSPLHF
>TRBJ2-7|NA|TRBV5-1|TRBD1|14
CASSSGQGIYEQYF
>TRBJ1-3|NA|TRBV4-3|NA|17
CASSPGGRLLSGNTIYF
>TRBJ1-2|NA|TRBV7-6|NA|17
CASSGTLLRGSDYGYTF
>TRBJ2-5|NA|TRBV4-1|NA|14
CASSRGLGQETQYF
>TRBJ1-1|NA|TRBV7-2|NA|13
CASRAGMNTEAFF
>TRBJ2-2|NA|TRBV9|NA|15
CASSAGTLNTGELFF
>TRBJ2-1|NA|TRBV6-4|NA|15
CASSEGVSSYNEQFF
>TRBJ1-2|NA|TRBV4-3|NA|15
CASSQDPGAHYGYTF
>TRBJ1-4|NA|TRBV9|NA|15
CASSVGGRRAEKLFF
>TRBJ1-1|NA|TRBV4-3|NA|14
CASSQVQGRTEAFF